The 29 T cell receptor beta chains below were found in one sample sequenced in a study of blood T cell repertoires in COVID-19. Data came from immunoSEQ multiplex PCR; TCRdb stores just in-frame clones and leaves some out. The table includes roughly 180,000 clones, less than 85% detected once. Sequencing was performed on peripheral blood. The receptors stem from an older woman with COVID-19, enrolled during active disease.

The V gene is TRBV4-2, the J gene TRBJ1-1; D gene ambiguous. The CDR3 has 15 residues. The germline V and J ends were trimmed by 0 bases and 0 bases, with 8 bases remaining between them. Germline V gives CDR1 LGHNA, CDR2 YNFKEQ. This chain's CDR3 is CASSQDNSMNTEAFF. CDR3 nucleotides: TGTGCCAGCAGCCAAGATAACAGCATGAACACTGAAGCTTTCTTT.

The chain employs TRBV6-5 and TRBJ2-7; 12 bases map to TRBD1. The germline V gene encodes CDR1 MNHEY and CDR2 SVGAGI. V lost 8 bases and J lost 2; bases outside the gene matches: 1. The CDR3 consists of 13 residues. The chain's CDR3 is CASGDRGPYEQYV. As DNA, the CDR3 is TGTGCCAGCGGGGACAGGGGGCCCTACGAGCAGTACGTC.

This clone was recorded once. The CDR3 loop is CATSRDQRGEQFF. CDR3 nucleotide sequence: TGTGCCACCAGCAGAGATCAGCGGGGTGAGCAGTTCTTC. J is TRBJ2-1 and V is TRBV15; 7 bases match TRBD2. Unmatched junction bases numbered 2, after V lost 0 bases and J lost 9 bases. Germline V gene sequence: CDR1 LNHNV, CDR2 YYDKDF (reference sequence). The CDR3 loop spans 13 amino acids.

Here the CDR3 reads CASSFTGYEQYV. Here the CDR3 DNA reads TGTGCCAGCAGCTTTACCGGGTACGAGCAGTACGTC. The chain recombines TRBV5-6 with TRBJ2-7, with D unresolved. Trimming shortened V by 2 bases and J by 4 bases, and 7 bases separated the two germline ends. Germline CDR1 SGHDT, CDR2 YYEEEE. The CDR3 has 12 residues.

The chain is built from TRBV6-5 and TRBJ2-3; TRBD2 is a possible D gene (6 bases). V was pared by 6 bases and J by 3 bases, with 13 bases between. The V gene's germline CDR1 is MNHEY and CDR2 SVGAGI. The CDR3 runs 14 residues. CDR3 nucleotides: TGTGCCAGCAGCCTGACTAGGGGAACAGATACGCAGTATTTT. It is translated as CASSLTRGTDTQYF.

This chain connects TRBV9 to TRBJ2-7, with 7 bases that match TRBD1. CDR1 is SGDLS and CDR2 is YYNGEE in the germline V gene. CDR3 length: 12 residues. Trimming removed 10 bases from V and 5 bases from J; junction bases left unmatched: 9. DNA of the CDR3: TGTGCCGGAGGCAGGGGGTTACACGAGCAGTACGTC. Amino acids: CAGGRGLHEQYV.

This chain joins TRBV9 and TRBJ1-3; TRBD1 agrees at 10 bases. With 0 bases clipped from V and 1 base from J, the junction kept 4 bases outside the gene matches. Germline-derived CDR1 and CDR2 are SGDLS and YYNGEE. This CDR3 contains 17 residues. CDR3 sequence (DNA): TGTGCCAGCAGCGTAGCGGGACAGGGGAGATCTGGAAACACCATATATTTT. It specifies CASSVAGQGRSGNTIYF.

The CDR3 spells CASSGGLAGRTGELFF. DNA of the CDR3: TGTGCCAGCAGCGGAGGACTAGCGGGACGAACCGGGGAGCTGTTTTTT. The V and J genes are TRBV7-2 and TRBJ2-2; 12 nucleotides match TRBD2. The CDR3 covers 16 residues. The junction had 6 bases not matched to a gene; V was cut back by 5 bases and J by 5 bases. CDR1 SGHTA and CDR2 FQGNSA come from the germline V gene.

V usage is TRBV27 and J usage is TRBJ2-1; TRBD1 matches at 7 bases. Trimming took 5 bases from V and 3 from J; bases not matched to a gene: 4. The CDR3 is made up of 14 amino acids. CDR1 MNHEY and CDR2 SMNVEV come from the germline V gene (reference sequence). CDR3 sequence reads: CASSRTGVYNEQFF. The DNA for the CDR3 is TGTGCCAGCAGTCGTACAGGGGTCTACAATGAGCAGTTCTTC.

The J gene is TRBJ2-7, the V gene TRBV6-5; the match to TRBD1 covers 11 bases. Losses at the gene ends were 7 bases for V and 7 bases for J; bases not matched to a gene: 9. The CDR3 is 14 amino acids. From germline, CDR1 is MNHEY and CDR2 SVGAGI. In DNA, the CDR3 is TGTGCCAGCACCCTACGTAGGGACAGGGGGGAGCAGTACTTC. Its protein is CASTLRRDRGEQYF.

The chain carries TRBV5-1 and TRBJ1-4, with D possibly TRBD1 on 6 matching bases. The germline V gene has CDR1 SGHRS and CDR2 YFSETQ. Deletions cut 1 base from V and 8 bases from J, with 9 bases between. There are 13 residues in the CDR3. The DNA for the CDR3 is TGCGCCAGCAGCTTGCGAACAGGGGAAAAACTGTTTTTT. It translates to CASSLRTGEKLFF.

The chain uses TRBV3-1 (or the pseudogene TRBV3-2) and TRBJ2-3; 10 nucleotides line up with TRBD2. The V gene end was trimmed by 5 bases and the J gene end by 6 bases; junction bases not matched to a gene: 8. The CDR3 covers 15 residues. The germline V gene has CDR1 LGHDT and CDR2 YNNKEL (reference sequence). In nucleotides, the CDR3 is TGTGCCAGCAGCGCACTAGCGGGATATGTGGATACGCAGTATTTT. It is translated as CASSALAGYVDTQYF.

The V gene is TRBV27, the J gene TRBJ1-5; 8 bases align to TRBD1. The V gene's germline CDR1 is MNHEY and CDR2 SMNVEV (reference sequence). CDR3 size: 19 residues. V lost 4 bases, J lost 6 bases, and 20 bases stayed unmatched. The CDR3, as DNA: TGTGCCAGCAGTTCTGAACGTCTCATGAGGACAGGGCTACGTCAGCCCCAGCATTTT. Translating gives CASSSERLMRTGLRQPQHF.

V is TRBV18 and J is TRBJ1-1; D not resolved. The germline V and J ends were trimmed by 6 bases and 1 base, with 12 bases remaining between them. The CDR3 totals 14 residues. Germline CDR1 is KGHSH and CDR2 is LQKENI. In DNA form, the CDR3 reads TGTGCCAGCTCCCTAGATGGGAGGAACACTGAAGCTTTCTTT. It translates to CASSLDGRNTEAFF.

The chain has TRBV28 and TRBJ2-2; no definite D call. Germline V gives CDR1 MDHEN, CDR2 SYDVKM. V was pared by 7 bases and J by 3 bases, with 6 bases between. The CDR3 loop spans 12 amino acids. The CDR3 DNA reads TGTGCCAGCACTCCGGACACCGGGGAGCTGTTTTTT. Its protein product is CASTPDTGELFF.

The chain has TRBV6-5 and TRBJ2-2; TRBD1 is a possible D gene (5 bases). CDR3 size: 14 residues. V dropped 7 bases and J dropped 7 bases, with 16 bases sitting between them. The germline gives CDR1 MNHEY, CDR2 SVGAGI. As DNA, the CDR3 is TGTGCCAGCAACGCAGGGAAATTGGGCGGGGAGCTGTTTTTT. Translation gives CASNAGKLGGELFF.

The chain links TRBV28 to TRBJ2-5, with unresolved D. The CDR3 sequence is 15 residues long. Trimming cost V 7 bases and J 4 bases, with 19 bases left between them. Germline CDR1 is MDHEN and CDR2 is SYDVKM. The CDR3 loop reads CASTTGAAPRETQYF. The CDR3, as DNA: TGTGCCAGCACTACCGGTGCGGCCCCGAGAGAGACCCAGTACTTC.

The V call is TRBV4-3, the J call TRBJ1-3; D call uncertain. V was clipped by 0 bases and J by 8 bases, with 11 bases between them. The CDR3 length is 14 residues. The germline CDR1 and CDR2 sequences are LGHNA and YSLEER. The CDR3 region has the DNA TGCGCCAGCAGCCAAGATCCTCGCGGGGACACCATATATTTT. Protein product: CASSQDPRGDTIYF.

The V call is TRBV19, the J call TRBJ2-5; D is possibly TRBD2 (6 bases). The germline gives CDR1 LNHDA, CDR2 SQIVND (reference sequence). This CDR3 has 17 amino acids. Trimming pared 3 bases from V and 1 base from J, leaving 18 bases between. The CDR3 region has the DNA TGTGCCAGTAGTATGGCTGGGGCGGGACTCGGCCAAGAGACCCAGTACTTC. It codes for CASSMAGAGLGQETQYF.

The V and J genes are TRBV9 and TRBJ2-1; 9 bases align to TRBD1. The CDR3 totals 17 residues. CDR1 is SGDLS, CDR2 YYNGEE, per germline. V was pared by 4 bases and J by 3 bases, with 11 bases of the junction left unmatched. The DNA of the CDR3 is TGTGCCAGCAGCCTAATTACAGGGGGCCCTCACTACAATGAGCAGTTCTTC. This sequence encodes CASSLITGGPHYNEQFF.

The J gene is TRBJ2-2, the V gene TRBV27; 9 bases map to TRBD2. Germline trimming cut 4 bases from V and 10 bases from J; bases unmatched to any gene: 10. The CDR3 covers 15 residues. CDR1 and CDR2 from the germline V gene are MNHEY and SMNVEV (reference sequence). For the CDR3, the DNA is TGTGCCAGCAGTTCCGGACTAGCGAGTCAGGTGGAGCTGTTTTTT. Translation gives CASSSGLASQVELFF.

The chain carries TRBV28 and TRBJ2-2, with D possibly TRBD2 on 6 matching bases. Per the germline V gene, CDR1 is MDHEN and CDR2 is SYDVKM. V was trimmed by 8 bases and J by 5 bases, leaving 12 bases between them. The CDR3 length is 13 residues. DNA for the CDR3: TGTGCCAGCGCCGGGACTCGGACCGGGGAGCTGTTTTTT. This codes for CASAGTRTGELFF.

The CDR3 reads CASSRRRTEKNTDTQYF. The CDR3, as DNA: TGTGCCAGCAGCCGCCGGAGGACAGAGAAAAACACAGATACGCAGTATTTT. V gene TRBV11-2 combines with J gene TRBJ2-3; D is perhaps TRBD1 (6 bases). The CDR3 totals 17 residues. V dropped 5 bases and J dropped 2 bases, with 20 bases sitting between them. The germline V gene has CDR1 SGHAT and CDR2 FQNNGV.

This clone was seen just once. The chain combines TRBV19 with TRBJ2-2, with 8 bases identical to TRBD2. The CDR3 has 17 amino acids. The V gene's germline CDR1 is LNHDA and CDR2 SQIVND (reference sequence). Trimming at V came to 2 bases and at J to 2 bases, leaving 7 bases not matched to a gene. CDR3 region: CASSISGGTGNTGELFF. In nucleotides, the CDR3 is TGTGCCAGTAGTATATCGGGGGGGACTGGTAACACCGGGGAGCTGTTTTTT.

The chain combines TRBV6-1 with TRBJ2-5; weak D call: TRBD1 (6 bases). Germline V gene lookup returns CDR1 MNHNS and CDR2 SASEGT. Trimming left V 3 bases short and J 3 bases short, with 11 bases between. This CDR3 has 14 residues. This CDR3 reads CASSETPGEETQYF. The CDR3 nucleotides read TGTGCCAGCAGTGAGACCCCAGGGGAAGAGACCCAGTACTTC.

This sequence joins TRBV28 and TRBJ2-1; D is unclear. The CDR3 extends over 11 amino acids. Trimming removed 6 bases from V and 10 bases from J, with 10 bases in between. Looked up from germline, CDR1 is MDHEN and CDR2 is SYDVKM. The CDR3 reads CASSRSREQFF. The CDR3 DNA reads as TGTGCCAGCAGCCGATCGAGGGAGCAGTTCTTC. Together with reference TRBV28 and TRBJ2-1, the CDR3 gives the full variable domain: DVKVTQSSRYLVKRTGEKVFLECVQDMDHENMFWYRQDPGLGLRLIYFSYDVKMKEKGDIPEGYSVSREKKERFSLILESASTNQTSMYLCASSRSREQFFGPGTRLTVL.

This clone was recorded once. CDR3 protein: CSVAGATDTQYF. CDR3 DNA sequence: TGCAGCGTTGCGGGAGCCACAGATACGCAGTATTTT. V gene TRBV29-1 combines with J gene TRBJ2-3, with a tentative D call TRBD2 (6 bases). The CDR3 contains 12 residues. Looked up from germline, CDR1 is SQVTM and CDR2 is ANQGSEA. V lost 4 bases and J 2 bases, leaving 7 bases between the germline ends.

This clone was seen a few times. The genes are TRBV5-4 and TRBJ2-1; D might be TRBD2 (5 bases). The CDR3 contains 13 residues. With 0 bases removed from V and 6 bases from J, the gap between germline ends came to 7 bases. CDR1 SGHNT and CDR2 YYREEE come from the germline V gene (reference sequence). The CDR3 region has the DNA TGTGCCAGCAGCTTGGGAACTAGCAATGAGCAGTTCTTC. As protein: CASSLGTSNEQFF.

The chain combines TRBV11-2 with TRBJ2-7, with TRBD2 matching 10 bases. CDR1 is SGHAT, CDR2 FQNNGV, per germline. V shed 3 bases and J 3 bases; nucleotides not matched to a gene: 5. The CDR3 contains 15 residues. The CDR3 DNA sequence: TGTGCCAGCAGCTTGGGACTAGCGTATCGCTACGAGCAGTACGTC. It is translated as CASSLGLAYRYEQYV.